The present entry profiles one T cell receptor (beta chain) with its context. This clonotype was counted many times. Which antigen it targets is not known. No base-level quality is on record; no much larger clone is a single base apart. This sample is part of a study of T cells in Graves' hyperthyroidism and ophthalmopathy (dated by TCRdb to the late 2010s). For the study in its entirety: Peripheral blood samples were taken at the time of initial diagnosis, prior to any treatment. An independent validation cohort of 18 to 20 hyperthyroidism patients and about 16 patients who later progressed to ophthalmopathy tested prospective prediction of ophthalmopathy. For training and testing, the roughly 97 patients in the discovery cohort were randomly divided in a 7:3 ratio. TCR Vbeta CDR3 sequencing of 120 to 150 peripheral blood samples (over 40 ophthalmopathy, around 80 hyperthyroidism and approximately 17 progressor patients) is reported in the paper. After blood sampling, hyperthyroidism patients were treated with methimazole at a starting dose of 30 mg daily, and ophthalmopathy patients were treated with high-dose intravenous methylprednisolone. TCR V-J signatures able to tell the groups apart were searched for in a discovery cohort of 90 to 100 patients, of whom around 43 had Graves' ophthalmopathy and 57 had stable Graves' hyperthyroidism. The study also compared thyroid tissue and blood T-cell repertoires from a handful of Graves' hyperthyroidism patients. Summary of the overall study and its limitations: In validation, the model predicted progression to ophthalmopathy with over 65% sensitivity and 72% to 85% specificity, a median of approximately 6.7 months before onset. A model built on a 13 V-J signature distinguished ophthalmopathy from stable hyperthyroidism, reaching about 88% sensitivity and about 81% specificity in cross-validation and 80%/75% in testing. Most expanded thyroid clonotypes (frequency above 0.001) were also found in blood, which suggests that blood repertoires may mirror thyroid immune responses. Sample size was not statistically predetermined, and blinding of investigators to group allocation was not performed.

Amplification of TCR beta CDR3 regions was carried out from RNA transcripts. A first-round RT-PCR of the TCR CDR3 used the HTBI primer set with the Qiagen OneStep RT-PCR kit. Libraries were constructed in a second round of multiplex PCR, after which size selection and purification were performed. The libraries were sequenced on an Illumina HiSeq2000 using paired-end 100 bp reads. In the authors' own workflow: Raw data were processed with SOAPnuke, discarding reads with adapters, uncalled bases, mean Phred below 15, or no exact constant-primer or identifier match. COPE v1.2.5 was used to merge the high-quality paired reads, and each unique nucleotide sequence was defined as a clonotype. MiTCR v1.1 was used to align clonotypes to the IMGT TRBV, TRBD and TRBJ reference segments. Analysis was restricted to V-J combinations with a frequency above 0.0001, which covered roughly 99% of repertoires. The TCS score was defined as the ratio of F50 (clonal expansion) to E x V (chaos), calculated using BLOSUM62-based TCRdist between CDR3 peptides within each V-J. Welch's t-statistics and random forest reduced roughly 530 V-J features to 13, which were used in a naive Bayes classifier (R e1071). In-frame beta chains were kept once TCRdb had trimmed the public reads at Q25 with fastp and called clones with MiXCR. Duplicate CDR3 protein sequences are folded into a single record with the most common DNA and genes. These V and J calls derive from TCRdb rather than the authors' analysis. The table for this sample lists about 700,000 distinct CDR3 sequences; around 13% of them were counted only once. 10% of the sample comes from the top ten.

Stable Graves' hyperthyroidism was defined as the absence of progression to ophthalmopathy over 18 months of follow-up. Hyperthyroidism patients were newly diagnosed, had a disease duration of under 2 months, and were aged 18 to 65 years. Patients with uncontrolled infections, other autoimmune diseases, pregnancy or lactation were excluded. Diagnoses were based on clinical symptoms, serum thyroxine and TRAb, thyroid ultrasound and orbital computed tomography. PBMCs were isolated from more than 8 ml of fresh peripheral blood by Ficoll-Paque density gradient centrifugation. Total RNA was extracted with Trizol reagent, and quality was checked on an Agilent 2100 Bioanalyzer. The germline V gene (reference sequence) specifies SEHNR as CDR1 and FQNEAQ as CDR2. Trimming removed 1 base from V and 7 bases from J, leaving 19 bases between the germline ends. The CDR3 sequence holds 16 residues, the cysteine and phenylalanine included. CDR3 DNA only is kept here, 48 bases in frame from base 1.

Sequenced sample: blood. The receptor chain draws on TRBV7-9 and TRBJ2-5, and possibly TRBD1, on 6 matching bases. The TCR sequence derives from a woman younger than 30 with Graves' hyperthyroidism. The CDR3 region: CASSLEAGTPGWTQYF. The DNA is TGTGCCAGCAGCTTAGAGGCCGGGACACCGGGTTGGACCCAGTACTTC. The reference TRBV7-9 and TRBJ2-5 proteins fill in what lies around the CDR3, so the full variable domain reads DTGVSQNPRHKITKRGQNVTFRCDPISEHNRLYWYRQTLGQGPEFLTYFQNEAQLEKSRLLSDRFSAERPKGSFSTLEIQRTEQGDSAMYLCASSLEAGTPGWTQYFGPGTRLLVL.